Listed below are T cell receptor beta chains from one sample, sequenced in a study of blood T cells in healthy people across ages. TCRdb redid the calling of the 5' RACE reads with MiXCR, one entry per CDR3 protein. The sample has around 990,000 distinct CDR3 sequences, 25% seen once. This same sample was also taken into another study, of T cells of mothers and their children.

Sequencing used blood. These receptors were taken from a girl aged 2 to 9 in good health. The CDR3 runs from the conserved cysteine through the conserved F or W. The D gene is left open where the match is weak. Size tells how often a clone was seen (once, few, many) or the class of an expanded clone, and some rows leave it out.

>TRBJ2-5|once|15|TRBV7-2|-
CASSLARGEQETQYF
TGTGCCAGCAGCTTAGCGAGGGGGGAGCAAGAGACCCAGTACTTC
>TRBJ1-6|-|15|TRBV28|-
CASGTPGPLNSPLHF
TGTGCCAGTGGAACCCCGGGACCCCTTAATTCACCCCTCCACTTT
>TRBJ2-7|-|14|TRBV4-3|-
CASSQEEEAYEQYF
TGCGCCAGCAGCCAAGAAGAGGAAGCCTACGAGCAGTACTTC
>TRBJ2-1|few|15|TRBV6-6|TRBD2
CASSYVEREFGEQFF
TGTGCCAGCAGTTACGTCGAGCGGGAGTTCGGTGAGCAGTTCTTC
>TRBJ2-2|few|13|TRBV7-3|-
CASSSQSGGELFF
TGTGCCAGCAGCTCCCAGAGCGGCGGGGAGCTGTTTTTT
>TRBJ2-6|few|17|TRBV7-2|-
CASGLGGVNSGANVLTF
TGTGCCAGCGGCTTAGGAGGGGTAAACTCTGGGGCCAACGTCCTGACTTTC
>TRBJ2-1|-|12|TRBV9|-
CASSPDQGEQFF
TGTGCCAGCAGTCCTGATCAGGGGGAGCAGTTCTTC
>TRBJ2-7|few|14|TRBV15|TRBD1
CATSRRTGVGEQYF
TGTGCCACCAGCAGGAGGACAGGGGTGGGCGAGCAGTACTTC
>TRBJ2-4|-|15|TRBV7-9|-
CASSPQNQAKNIQYF
TGTGCCAGCAGCCCACAGAACCAAGCCAAAAACATTCAGTACTTC
>TRBJ2-3|-|11|TRBV20-1|-
CSAHFGDTQYF
TGCAGTGCCCACTTCGGAGATACGCAGTATTTT
>TRBJ2-1|-|17|TRBV5-1|-
CASSLPDYRTHINEQFF
TGCGCCAGCAGCCTCCCTGATTATAGGACACATATTAATGAGCAGTTCTTC
>TRBJ1-5|-|15|TRBV7-8|-
CASNFGRARNQPQHF
TGTGCCAGCAACTTCGGCAGGGCTCGCAATCAGCCCCAGCATTTT
>TRBJ2-2|-|16|TRBV12-3/TRBV12-4|-
CASSLRTSGFAGELFF
TGTGCCAGCAGTTTACGGACCAGCGGCTTCGCCGGGGAGCTGTTTTTT
>TRBJ2-7|few|13|TRBV5-1|-
CASSIEGAYEQYF
TGCGCCAGCAGCATAGAGGGGGCCTACGAGCAGTACTTC
>TRBJ2-3|-|15|TRBV25-1|TRBD2
CASAELLAGDDTQYF
TGTGCCAGCGCAGAACTACTAGCGGGAGACGATACGCAGTATTTT
>TRBJ2-7|few|15|TRBV9|-
CASSVSGTSNYEQYF
TGTGCCAGCAGCGTATCTGGGACATCTAACTACGAGCAGTACTTC
>TRBJ1-2|-|16|TRBV10-3|-
CAISESRGMSFYGYTF
TGTGCCATCAGTGAGTCTAGGGGGATGAGCTTCTATGGCTACACCTTC
>TRBJ2-5|few|16|TRBV20-1|TRBD1
CSARTGGNLYQETQYF
TGCAGTGCTAGGACAGGGGGAAATCTGTACCAAGAGACCCAGTACTTC
>TRBJ2-7|-|13|TRBV12-3/TRBV12-4|-
CASTDSQEYEQYF
TGTGCCAGCACCGATTCACAGGAGTACGAGCAGTACTTC
>TRBJ2-3|-|15|TRBV28|-
CASSLRDSYTDTQYF
TGTGCCAGCAGTTTGAGGGACTCCTACACAGATACGCAGTATTTT
>TRBJ2-3|-|16|TRBV29-1|TRBD2
CSVGGLAEPSTDTQYF
TGCAGCGTCGGGGGACTAGCGGAACCTAGCACAGATACGCAGTATTTT
>TRBJ2-3|few|18|TRBV13|TRBD2
CASSLWSPLAGGTDTQYF
TGTGCCAGCAGCTTATGGTCCCCTCTAGCGGGGGGCACAGATACGCAGTATTTT
>TRBJ1-2|few|14|TRBV20-1|-
CSAKVLSSNYGYTF
TGCAGTGCTAAGGTCCTCAGTTCTAACTATGGCTACACCTTC
>TRBJ1-1|few|15|TRBV4-1|-
CASSQYQAQNTEAFF
TGCGCCAGCAGCCAATATCAGGCGCAGAACACTGAAGCTTTCTTT
>TRBJ2-3|-|16|TRBV9|TRBD2
CASSVDPAGAVDTQYF
TGTGCCAGCAGCGTAGATCCAGCGGGGGCTGTCGATACGCAGTATTTT
>TRBJ1-6|-|16|TRBV18|-
CASSPIPTSGRSPLHF
TGTGCCAGCTCACCAATCCCAACTTCGGGACGGTCACCCCTCCACTTT
>TRBJ2-1|-|16|TRBV29-1|TRBD2
CSVGRSGRARVNEQFF
TGCAGCGTTGGGAGGAGCGGGAGGGCCCGGGTCAATGAGCAGTTCTTC
>TRBJ2-2|-|15|TRBV6-5|TRBD2
CASSRGLVSTGELFF
TGTGCCAGCAGTCGTGGACTAGTCTCCACCGGGGAGCTGTTTTTT
>TRBJ2-1|-|14|TRBV6-5|-
CAIKSAGIGDEQFF
TGTGCCATTAAATCCGCAGGGATAGGGGATGAGCAGTTCTTC
>TRBJ2-1|-|18|TRBV5-6|TRBD2
CASSGLAGGPGIYNEQFF
TGTGCCAGCAGCGGACTAGCGGGAGGGCCCGGTATCTACAATGAGCAGTTCTTC
>TRBJ2-3|-|20|TRBV6-2/TRBV6-3|TRBD1
CASSYQTGKSYQPYTDTQYF
TGTGCCAGCAGTTACCAGACAGGGAAGTCATACCAACCTTACACAGATACGCAGTATTTT